Listed here are 27 T cell receptor beta chains from one sample, sequenced in a study of T cell responses to AZD1222 COVID-19 vaccine. Profiling relied on immunoSEQ multiplex PCR, and the TCRdb table lists in-frame clones only, not all of them. The table has about 61,000 clones, approximately 85% seen once. Sequencing was performed on peripheral blood, taken 28 days after the second AZD1222 dose. All receptors come from an adult who received the AZD1222 COVID-19 vaccine.

The chain uses TRBV28 and TRBJ2-7; 7 bases align to TRBD1. In germline, CDR1 is MDHEN, CDR2 SYDVKM. The trim removed 6 bases at V and 5 bases at J, leaving 7 bases unmatched. The CDR3 totals 13 residues. CDR3 region: CASRTGQSDEQYF. CDR3 bases: TGTGCCAGCAGGACGGGACAGAGCGACGAGCAGTACTTC.

This clone was recorded once. The chain couples TRBV5-8 to TRBJ1-4; weak D call: TRBD1 (6 bases). Trimming shortened V by 2 bases and J by 7 bases, and 18 bases separated the two germline ends. CDR1 SGHTS and CDR2 YDEGEE come from the germline V gene. The CDR3 is 16 amino acids. CDR3 nucleotides: TGTGCCAGCAGCTTTGGGATGGGACACCGCGTTGAAAAACTGTTTTTT. It specifies CASSFGMGHRVEKLFF. Full variable domain (rest looked up from reference TRBV5-8 and TRBJ1-4): EAGVTQSPTHLIKTRGQQATLRCSPISGHTSVYWYQQALGLGLQFLLWYDEGEERNRGNFPPRFSGRQFPNYSSELNVNALELEDSALYLCASSFGMGHRVEKLFFGSGTQLSVL.

The rearrangement links TRBV28 to TRBJ1-5; D unclear. Per germline, CDR1 MDHEN and CDR2 SYDVKM. This CDR3 spans 16 amino acids. Deletions cut 1 base from V and 0 bases from J, with 10 bases between. In nucleotides, the CDR3 is TGTGCCAGCAGTTTATCGGCACGTTATAGCAATCAGCCCCAGCATTTT. Its protein is CASSLSARYSNQPQHF.

The chain carries TRBV6-5 and TRBJ1-3; D unresolved. There are 13 residues in the CDR3. V was pared by 0 bases and J by 3 bases, with 3 bases between. Looked up from germline, CDR1 is MNHEY and CDR2 is SVGAGI. The CDR3 reads CASSYSDGNTIYF. For the CDR3, the DNA is TGTGCCAGCAGTTACTCGGATGGAAACACCATATATTTT.

This clone was found once. V is TRBV6-5 and J is TRBJ2-5; 9 nucleotides line up with TRBD2. The germline V gene has CDR1 MNHEY and CDR2 SVGAGI. V gave up 4 bases and J gave up 3 bases; unmatched junction bases: 6. The CDR3 length is 15 residues. The CDR3 sequence: CASSSPRLAEETQYF. CDR3 DNA sequence: TGTGCCAGCAGTTCCCCAAGACTAGCGGAAGAGACCCAGTACTTC.

The rearrangement links TRBV30 to TRBJ2-7, with D possibly being TRBD1 (5 bases). V was clipped by 3 bases and J by 0 bases, with 6 bases between them. Germline V CDR1 and CDR2: GTSNPN, SVGIG (reference sequence). This CDR3 is built from 12 residues. CDR3 sequence reads: CAWSDSSYEQYF. In nucleotides, the CDR3 is TGTGCCTGGAGCGACAGCTCCTACGAGCAGTACTTC. The variable domain in full, completed from reference TRBV30 and TRBJ2-7, reads SQTIHQWPATLVQPVGSPLSLECTVEGTSNPNLYWYRQAAGRGLQLLFYSVGIGQISSEVPQNLSASRPQDRQFILSSKKLLLSDSGFYLCAWSDSSYEQYFGPGTRLTVT.

This chain links TRBV28 with TRBJ1-6; 9 bases are shared with TRBD1. The CDR3 length is 16 residues. The trim removed 7 bases at V and 5 bases at J, leaving 9 bases unmatched. Germline V gives CDR1 MDHEN, CDR2 SYDVKM. The CDR3 sequence: CASIPGQGINNSPLHF. CDR3 bases: TGTGCCAGCATACCGGGACAGGGCATCAATAATTCACCCCTCCACTTT.

The J gene is TRBJ2-5, the V gene TRBV7-2; perhaps D is TRBD1 or TRBD2 (5 bases each). The germline V and J ends were trimmed by 0 bases and 11 bases, with 19 bases remaining between them. Germline CDR1 and CDR2: SGHTA and FQGNSA. The CDR3 totals 15 residues. The CDR3 DNA sequence: TGTGCCAGCAGCTTAGCTCCCGGGGCAGGACTTATGCAGTACTTC. Amino acid sequence: CASSLAPGAGLMQYF.

The chain couples TRBV5-1 to TRBJ2-1; D tentatively fits TRBD1 or TRBD2 (5 bases each). Germline CDR1 SGHRS, CDR2 YFSETQ. Trimming pared 1 base from V and 2 bases from J, leaving 16 bases between. This CDR3 comprises 17 residues. CDR3 residues: CASSLRAGTDAYNEQFF. The CDR3 DNA reads as TGCGCCAGCAGCTTGCGCGCCGGGACCGACGCCTACAATGAGCAGTTCTTC. The full variable domain, completed using reference TRBV5-1 and TRBJ2-1, is KAGVTQTPRYLIKTRGQQVTLSCSPISGHRSVSWYQQTPGQGLQFLFEYFSETQRNKGNFPGRFSGRQFSNSRSEMNVSTLELGDSALYLCASSLRAGTDAYNEQFFGPGTRLTVL.

This chain uses TRBV27 with TRBJ2-7, with TRBD2 as a possible D gene (5 bases). Germline V gene sequence: CDR1 MNHEY, CDR2 SMNVEV (reference sequence). Trimming left V 2 bases short and J 6 bases short, with 11 bases between. This CDR3 has 13 amino acids. The CDR3 DNA follows: TGTGCCAGCAGTTTAAGTACAAGCGGCGAGCAGTACTTC. This gives the protein CASSLSTSGEQYF.

This sequence joins TRBV27 and TRBJ2-7; D call uncertain. Germline V lookup: CDR1 MNHEY, CDR2 SMNVEV (reference sequence). CDR3 length: 12 residues. The V end was cut by 3 bases, the J end by 0 bases, with 3 bases between. CDR3 amino acids: CASSFNSYEQYF. CDR3 DNA: TGTGCCAGCAGTTTTAACTCCTACGAGCAGTACTTC.

The gene calls are TRBV9 and TRBJ2-5; TRBD2 matches at 8 bases. The CDR3 extends over 16 amino acids. Losses at the gene ends were 2 bases for V and 1 base for J; bases not matched to a gene: 7. Germline V gene sequence: CDR1 SGDLS, CDR2 YYNGEE. CDR3 protein: CASSVGGASSQETQYF. In DNA, the CDR3 is TGTGCCAGCAGCGTCGGGGGGGCTAGCAGCCAAGAGACCCAGTACTTC.

The chain joins TRBV9 to TRBJ2-5, with 14 nucleotides matching TRBD2. The germline gives CDR1 SGDLS, CDR2 YYNGEE. V dropped 4 bases and J dropped 3; count of bases not matched to a gene: 8. The CDR3 sequence is 17 residues long. CDR3 sequence (DNA): TGTGCCAGCAGCATCTCCCCGGGACTAGCGGGAGAAGAGACCCAGTACTTC. Its translation: CASSISPGLAGEETQYF.

The rearrangement joins TRBV2 to TRBJ2-5, with D hard to call. The germline V gene encodes CDR1 SNHLY and CDR2 FYNNEI. The CDR3 is 15 amino acids. V was shortened by 3 bases and J by 7 bases, with 18 bases between the two germline ends. The chain's CDR3 is CASSEVVTSRGTQYF. CDR3 DNA: TGTGCCAGCAGTGAGGTTGTGACTTCACGAGGGACCCAGTACTTC.

J is TRBJ2-7 and V is TRBV3-1 (or the pseudogene TRBV3-2); 7 nucleotides agree with TRBD1. With 0 bases clipped from V and 3 bases from J, the junction kept 8 bases outside the gene matches. CDR1 and CDR2 from the germline V gene are LGHDT and YNNKEL (reference sequence). This CDR3 contains 16 residues. CDR3 region: CASSQDRVSGGYEQYF. CDR3 sequence (DNA): TGTGCCAGCAGCCAAGACCGAGTTTCAGGGGGCTACGAGCAGTACTTC.

The V gene is TRBV10-3, the J gene TRBJ1-2; D perhaps matches TRBD1 (6 bases). Per the germline V gene, CDR1 is ENHRY and CDR2 is SYGVKD. This CDR3 region has 13 residues. V was pared by 2 bases and J by 8 bases, with 12 bases between. The CDR3 spells CAISEIPGDGYTF. The DNA for the CDR3 is TGTGCCATCAGTGAGATTCCAGGGGACGGCTACACCTTC.

The gene calls are TRBV7-8 and TRBJ2-1; D uncertain. This CDR3 contains 15 residues. Deletions cut 7 bases from V and 0 bases from J, with 13 bases between. Germline V lookup: CDR1 SGHVS, CDR2 FQNEAQ. Written as DNA, the CDR3 is TGTGCCAGCACCCAGTCATCCCCCTCCTACAATGAGCAGTTCTTC. Protein sequence: CASTQSSPSYNEQFF. Full variable domain (outside the CDR3, taken from reference TRBV7-8 and TRBJ2-1): GAGVSQSPRYKVAKRGQDVALRCDPISGHVSLFWYQQALGQGPEFLTYFQNEAQLDKSGLPSDRFFAERPEGSVSTLKIQRTQQEDSAVYLCASTQSSPSYNEQFFGPGTRLTVL.

This clone was seen only once. The V call is TRBV6-2 or TRBV6-3, the J call TRBJ1-6; D possibly corresponds to TRBD1 (5 bases). The CDR3 runs to 15 residues. Germline V gene sequence: CDR1 MNHEY, CDR2 SVGEGT. The ends were cut back, 5 bases at V and 4 bases at J, with 12 bases in the middle. CDR3 DNA: TGTGCCAGCAGTCAGCGACAGATGTATAATTCACCCCTCCACTTT. This translates into CASSQRQMYNSPLHF.

The V gene is TRBV7-2, the J gene TRBJ2-7; 13 nucleotides align to TRBD2. The J segment lost 6 bases and the V segment lost 6 bases, leaving 8 bases of the junction unmatched. Germline V gives CDR1 SGHTA, CDR2 FQGNSA. The CDR3 runs 15 residues. The CDR3 DNA reads TGTGCCAGCAGTCCTACTAGCGGGAGGGATGCCGAGCAGTACTTC. The encoded protein is CASSPTSGRDAEQYF.

The chain is built from TRBV27 and TRBJ2-2; 16 bases fit TRBD2. V was pared by 1 base and J by 1 base, with 9 bases of the junction left unmatched. This CDR3 comprises 21 residues. Germline assignment: CDR1 MNHEY and CDR2 SMNVEV (reference sequence). This CDR3 reads CASSLYLTGTSGRENTGELFF. The CDR3 DNA sequence: TGTGCCAGCAGTTTATACCTAACCGGGACTAGCGGGAGGGAGAACACCGGGGAGCTGTTTTTT.

The chain combines TRBV7-9 with TRBJ1-6, with no clear D. The germline V and J ends were trimmed by 5 bases and 0 bases, with 14 bases remaining between them. CDR1 and CDR2 from the germline V gene are SEHNR and FQNEAQ (reference sequence). CDR3 length equals 17 residues. The CDR3 bases are TGTGCCAGCAGCCCAGATCGGATGAGCTCCTATAATTCACCCCTCCACTTT. This encodes CASSPDRMSSYNSPLHF.

This rearrangement joins TRBV7-7 to TRBJ2-1; no firm D call. Per germline, CDR1 SSHAT and CDR2 FNYEAQ (reference sequence). Trimming took 2 bases from V and 1 from J, leaving 18 bases between them. The CDR3 has 18 amino acids. This chain's CDR3 is CASSLRGPPSGSYNEQFF. The CDR3 region has the DNA TGTGCCAGCAGCTTACGCGGACCACCCTCTGGGTCCTACAATGAGCAGTTCTTC.

Worth noting for this clone: One end of the junction fails to match germline, which may point to a read error. This chain joins TRBV12-3 or TRBV12-4 and TRBJ2-5; possible D gene TRBD2, 5 bases. The CDR3 runs 12 residues. CDR3 sequence: CATSRAGETQYF. The CDR3 DNA sequence: TGTGCCACCAGTAGGGCGGGAGAGACCCAGTACTTC.

The chain has TRBV7-2 and TRBJ1-3; D is ambiguous. Germline assignment: CDR1 SGHTA and CDR2 FQGNSA. V gave up 5 bases and J gave up 3 bases, with 14 bases separating them. The CDR3 is 15 residues long. CDR3: CASSQNGFLGNTIYF. CDR3 DNA sequence: TGTGCCAGCAGCCAAAACGGGTTTCTTGGAAACACCATATATTTT. Together with reference TRBV7-2 and TRBJ1-3, the CDR3 gives the full variable domain: GAGVSQSPSNKVTEKGKDVELRCDPISGHTALYWYRQSLGQGLEFLIYFQGNSAPDKSGLPSDRFSAERTGGSVSTLTIQRTQQEDSAVYLCASSQNGFLGNTIYFGEGSWLTVV.

This clone was picked up a small number of times. The rearrangement uses TRBV6-2 or TRBV6-3 and TRBJ1-1, with D hard to call. The V gene's germline CDR1 is MNHEY and CDR2 SVGEGT. V was trimmed by 4 bases and J by 0 bases, leaving 6 bases between them. CDR3 length: 13 amino acids. CDR3: CASSSGLNTEAFF. The CDR3 DNA sequence: TGTGCCAGCAGTTCCGGCTTGAACACTGAAGCTTTCTTT.

The chain has TRBV28 and TRBJ2-5; the D gene is possibly TRBD2 (6 bases). CDR1 MDHEN and CDR2 SYDVKM come from the germline V gene. V shed 3 bases and J shed 0 bases, with 11 bases lying between them. This CDR3 has 15 residues. The CDR3: CASSFGSGNQETQYF. The CDR3 bases are TGTGCCAGCAGTTTCGGGAGCGGCAACCAAGAGACCCAGTACTTC.

The V gene is TRBV15, the J gene TRBJ2-1; possible D gene TRBD2, 5 bases. The length of the CDR3 is 16 residues. V was pared by 3 bases and J by 6 bases, with 18 bases between. Germline V CDR1 and CDR2: LNHNV, YYDKDF (reference sequence). For the CDR3, the DNA is TGTGCCACCAGCAGTCGGAAGGGAGCAGTCGGCAATGAGCAGTTCTTC. This encodes CATSSRKGAVGNEQFF.